This T cell receptor beta chain came from a study of blood T cell repertoires in COVID-19. In the authors' methods: By means of reference gene primer amplification, nucleated cell counts were estimated. Method: immunoSEQ multiplex PCR; TCRdb's copy keeps in-frame clones and lacks some. That table is the source of V, J and clone size, and D and trimming were worked out from the DNA. The sample holds around 250,000 clones, about 80% seen once. The CDR3 runs 19 residues. V was trimmed by 0 bases and J by 0 bases, leaving 20 bases between them. Germline V lookup: CDR1 MNHEY, CDR2 SMNVEV (reference sequence).

The TCR sequence derives from a woman of 80 years or more with acute or convalescent COVID-19. The gene calls are TRBV27 and TRBJ1-2; no reliable D call. Sequencing input: peripheral blood. CDR3 residues: CASSLSGRPLESANYGYTF. CDR3 coding DNA: TGTGCCAGCAGTTTATCAGGCAGGCCACTAGAATCAGCTAACTATGGCTACACCTTC.